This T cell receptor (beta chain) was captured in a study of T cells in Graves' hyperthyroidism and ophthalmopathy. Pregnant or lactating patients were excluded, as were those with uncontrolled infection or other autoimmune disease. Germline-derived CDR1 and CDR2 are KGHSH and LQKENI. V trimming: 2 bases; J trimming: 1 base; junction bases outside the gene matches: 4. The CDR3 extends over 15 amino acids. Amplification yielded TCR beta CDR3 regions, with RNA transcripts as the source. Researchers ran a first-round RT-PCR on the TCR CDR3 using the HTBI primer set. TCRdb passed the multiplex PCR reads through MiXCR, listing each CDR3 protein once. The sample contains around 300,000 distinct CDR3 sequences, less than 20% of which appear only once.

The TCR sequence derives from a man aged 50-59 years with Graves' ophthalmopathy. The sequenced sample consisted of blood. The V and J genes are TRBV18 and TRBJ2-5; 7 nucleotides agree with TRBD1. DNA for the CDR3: TGTGCCAGCTCACCAATAACAGGGGTCCAAGAGACCCAGTACTTC. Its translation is CASSPITGVQETQYF.